This T cell receptor (beta chain) was sequenced in a study of control samples from healthy donors and cancer patients. With V trimmed by 7 bases and J by 3 bases, 6 bases remained unmatched. In germline, CDR1 is MDHEN, CDR2 SYDVKM. This CDR3 is built from 13 residues. The data were produced by immunoSEQ multiplex PCR, yet TCRdb's version contains in-frame clones alone and is incomplete. The top ten clones hold about 8.7% of a sample with approximately 120,000 clones, more than 75% of them seen once. The chain is built from TRBV28 and TRBJ2-7, with 7 bases that match TRBD1. This clonotype was sampled from a man between 40 and 49 years old in good health. Input material: blood. DNA for the CDR3: TGTGCCAGCACCCGGGGACAGTTCTACGAGCAGTACTTC. It codes for CASTRGQFYEQYF.